Listed below are T cell receptor beta chains from one sample, sequenced in a study of STAT5B mutations in CD4+ large granular lymphocyte leukemia. Profiled with immunoSEQ multiplex PCR; TCRdb holds only in-frame clones, not every one. Among roughly 41,000 clones listed, under 85% were seen once. Material for sequencing was CD4+ T cells from blood buffy coats. The receptors stem from a human donor in good health. Each CDR3 is given without its conserved first and last residue. Each record gives: V gene, CDR3 protein.

TRBV5-1	ASSSGGGGNEQY
TRBV6-1	ASRAQGQRNQPQH
TRBV27	ASSHRRFGDSMKLF
TRBV5-1	ASSDRDLVSLYEQY
TRBV18	ASSTTGTSYEQY
TRBV7-2	ASSLRLAGVNTGELF
TRBV6-5	ATRDVKTYEQY
TRBV6-1	ASTTGHFYEQY
TRBV7-2	ASSLDRGRDTGELF
TRBV4-1	ASSQVLARDRGIEQY
TRBV5-1	ASSITGGESEAF
TRBV7-9	ASSFPPRLAGARNEQF
TRBV5-1	ASKLAENTGELF
TRBV7-9	ASSKGAGPTDTQY
TRBV19	ASSPGQTYNEQF
TRBV4-1	ASSREDYSNQPQH
TRBV6-6	ASSYSPDSAREPQH
TRBV7-9	ASTPPGGGTVGTQY
TRBV7-2	ASSPGTGARGEKLF
TRBV25-1	ASDSRDTEAF
TRBV7-9	ASSSQGHGETQY
TRBV7-3	ASSPGTGEQF